This T cell receptor beta chain was sequenced during a study of blood T cell repertoires in COVID-19. Looking at the study overall: From the United States, Italy and Spain came samples of acute and convalescent COVID-19. T cells, B-cell-depleted T cells, or PBMCs supplied cDNA or gDNA.

Trimming left V 3 bases short and J 15 bases short, with 15 bases between. The germline V gene encodes CDR1 LGHDT and CDR2 YNNKEL (reference sequence). This CDR3 comprises 12 residues. Under the authors' procedure: The authors estimated nucleated cell counts from reference gene primer amplification. The assay was immunoSEQ multiplex PCR, and TCRdb's table has in-frame clones only and misses some. V and J calls and clone size come straight from that table; D and trimming were deduced from the DNA. The table shows 130,000 to 150,000 clones, with about 79% occurring only once. The sequence came from a woman in her forties or fifties in a cohort sampled during active or convalescent COVID-19. Specimen: peripheral blood. The rearrangement links TRBV3-1 (or the pseudogene TRBV3-2) to TRBJ2-1, with D possibly matching TRBD2 (6 bases). The CDR3 protein is CASSHAGGFRFF. CDR3 coding DNA: TGTGCCAGCAGCCATGCTGGAGGGTTTCGGTTCTTC.